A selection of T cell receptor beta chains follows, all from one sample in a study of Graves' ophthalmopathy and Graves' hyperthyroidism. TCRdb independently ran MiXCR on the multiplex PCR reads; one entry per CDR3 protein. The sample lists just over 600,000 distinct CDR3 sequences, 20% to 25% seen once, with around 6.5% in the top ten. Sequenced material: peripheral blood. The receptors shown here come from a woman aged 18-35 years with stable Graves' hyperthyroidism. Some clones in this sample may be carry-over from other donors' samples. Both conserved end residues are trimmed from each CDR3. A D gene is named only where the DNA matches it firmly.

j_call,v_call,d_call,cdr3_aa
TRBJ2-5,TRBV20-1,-,SASPYLRGETQY
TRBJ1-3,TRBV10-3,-,AISESWASGNTIY
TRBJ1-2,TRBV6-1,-,ASSERLGRGYGYT
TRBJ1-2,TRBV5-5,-,ASSLRSGEAEGYT
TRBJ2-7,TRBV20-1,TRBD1,SAKEGDRGYEQY
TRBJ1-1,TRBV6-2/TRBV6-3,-,ASSFQPETEAF
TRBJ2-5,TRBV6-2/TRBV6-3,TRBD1,ASSPEGQGMWETQY
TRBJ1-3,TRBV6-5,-,ASSYRDSLSGNTIY
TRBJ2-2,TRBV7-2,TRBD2,ASSSRLASGELF
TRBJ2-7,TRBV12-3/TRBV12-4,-,ASRGTDLSYEQY
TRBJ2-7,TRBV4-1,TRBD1,ASSQDSQGSSYEQY
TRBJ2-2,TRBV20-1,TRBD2,SAGGGLAGATNTGELF
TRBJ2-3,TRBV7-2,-,ASNQPPTDTQY
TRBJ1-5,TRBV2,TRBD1,ASSEATLGQGTHQPQH
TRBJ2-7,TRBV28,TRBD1,ASSTEDRGLTICY
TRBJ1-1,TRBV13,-,ASSLGGDMNTEAF
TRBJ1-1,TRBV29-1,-,SVERGAEWNTEAF
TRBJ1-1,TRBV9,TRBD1,ASSVASTGGGEAF
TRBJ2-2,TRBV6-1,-,ASTVDRNTGELF
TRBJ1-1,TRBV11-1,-,ASSRGREAF
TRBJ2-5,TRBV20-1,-,RLPDTQY
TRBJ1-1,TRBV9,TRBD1,ASSVGRGPRNTEAF
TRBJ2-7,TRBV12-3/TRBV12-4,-,ASSPQGGEQY
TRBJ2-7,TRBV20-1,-,SAREGRSEQY
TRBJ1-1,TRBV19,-,ATVRNQNTEAF
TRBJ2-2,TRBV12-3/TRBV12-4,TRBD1,ASSQTGVNTGELF
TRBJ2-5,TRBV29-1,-,SVAGYRGQETQY
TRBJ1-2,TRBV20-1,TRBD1,SATRDRGANYGYT
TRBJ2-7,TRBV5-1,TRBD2,ASSGGGIDEQY
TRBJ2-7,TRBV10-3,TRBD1,AIRTGGYEQY
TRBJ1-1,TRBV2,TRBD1,ARQTRDRDIEAF
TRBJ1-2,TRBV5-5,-,ASSLVGANINYGYT
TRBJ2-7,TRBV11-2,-,ASSTDPGIYEQY
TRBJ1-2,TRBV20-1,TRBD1,SARGLDRDQGGYT
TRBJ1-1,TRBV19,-,ASRPPEGSAEAF
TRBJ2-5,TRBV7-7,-,ASSPGLTRLAETQY
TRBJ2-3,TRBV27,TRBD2,ASSFLTSGRGTDTQY
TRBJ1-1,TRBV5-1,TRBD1,ASSVLQGARVAF
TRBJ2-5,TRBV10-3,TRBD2,AISETFKASGTVETQY
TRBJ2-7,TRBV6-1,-,ASSAHATYEQY
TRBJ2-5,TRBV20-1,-,NPLGPLDETQY
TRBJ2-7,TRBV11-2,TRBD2,ASSLAGGLNEQY
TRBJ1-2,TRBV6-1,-,ASGEGSAGNYGYT
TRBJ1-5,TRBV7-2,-,ASSSGGGYQPQH
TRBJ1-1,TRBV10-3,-,AISPVGRFTEAF
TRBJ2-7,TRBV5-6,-,ASSYGLSYDQY
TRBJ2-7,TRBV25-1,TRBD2,ASSEIRTTAGGLSYEQY
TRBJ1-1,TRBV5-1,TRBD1,ASRQQGANTEAF
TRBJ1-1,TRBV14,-,ASSRADKNTEAF
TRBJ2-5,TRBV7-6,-,ASSLAILGETQY
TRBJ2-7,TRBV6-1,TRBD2,AISSGYEQY
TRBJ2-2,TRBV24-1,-,ATSDLGRANTGELF
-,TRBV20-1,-,SARGGAGAPYEQY
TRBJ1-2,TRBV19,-,ASSIPGVGYT
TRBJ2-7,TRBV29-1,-,SVEDSTYEQY
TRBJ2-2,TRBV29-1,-,SVGGQSWNTGELF
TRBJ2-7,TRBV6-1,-,ASISPGHLSYEQY
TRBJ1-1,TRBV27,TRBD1,ASSPPQGRATEAF